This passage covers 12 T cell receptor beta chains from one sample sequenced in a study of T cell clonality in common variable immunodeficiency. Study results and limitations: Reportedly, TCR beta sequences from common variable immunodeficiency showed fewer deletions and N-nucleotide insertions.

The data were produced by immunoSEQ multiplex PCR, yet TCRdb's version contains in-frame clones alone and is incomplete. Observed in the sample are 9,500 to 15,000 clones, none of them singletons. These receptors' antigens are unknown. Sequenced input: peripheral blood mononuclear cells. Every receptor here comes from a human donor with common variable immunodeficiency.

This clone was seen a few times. CDR3 DNA, as far as it was read: TGTGCCAGCAGCTTAAACCCCCCCCCAGGGGGCCTCACTGAA. This encodes CASSLNPPPGGLTE. The CDR3 in its entirety is CASSLNPPPGGLTEAFF. The chain is built from TRBV7-3 and TRBJ1-1; 8 bases are shared with TRBD1. The CDR3 end falls 3 residues outside the read, so it is completed with the germline J gene. The germline gives CDR1 SGHTA, CDR2 FQGTGA. This CDR3 is 17 amino acids long. V lost 1 base to trimming and J lost 4 bases; unmatched junction nucleotides: 11.

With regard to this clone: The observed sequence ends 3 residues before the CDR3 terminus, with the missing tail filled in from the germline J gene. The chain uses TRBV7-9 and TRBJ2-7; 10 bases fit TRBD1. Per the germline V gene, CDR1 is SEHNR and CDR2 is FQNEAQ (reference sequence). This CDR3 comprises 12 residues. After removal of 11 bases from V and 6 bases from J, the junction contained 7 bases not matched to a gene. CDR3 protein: CAAGDRGSEQYF. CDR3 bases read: TGTGCCGCCGGGGACAGGGGTTCCGAG.

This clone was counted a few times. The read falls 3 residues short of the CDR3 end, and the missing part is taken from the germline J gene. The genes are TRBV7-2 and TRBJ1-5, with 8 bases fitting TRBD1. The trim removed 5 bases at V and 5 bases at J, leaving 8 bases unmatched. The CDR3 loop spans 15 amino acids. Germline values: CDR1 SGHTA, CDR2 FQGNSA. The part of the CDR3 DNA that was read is TGTGCCAGCAGCCCCCGGACAGGGCCCGATCAGCCC. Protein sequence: CASSPRTGPDQP. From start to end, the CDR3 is CASSPRTGPDQPQHF.

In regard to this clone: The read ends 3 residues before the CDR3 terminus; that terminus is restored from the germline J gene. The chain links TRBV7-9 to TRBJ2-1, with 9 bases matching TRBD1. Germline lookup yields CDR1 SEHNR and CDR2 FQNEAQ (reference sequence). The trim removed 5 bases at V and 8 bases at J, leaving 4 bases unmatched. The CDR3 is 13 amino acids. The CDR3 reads CASSRRTGDEQFF. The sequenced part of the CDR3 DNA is TGTGCCAGCAGCCGTAGGACAGGGGATGAG.

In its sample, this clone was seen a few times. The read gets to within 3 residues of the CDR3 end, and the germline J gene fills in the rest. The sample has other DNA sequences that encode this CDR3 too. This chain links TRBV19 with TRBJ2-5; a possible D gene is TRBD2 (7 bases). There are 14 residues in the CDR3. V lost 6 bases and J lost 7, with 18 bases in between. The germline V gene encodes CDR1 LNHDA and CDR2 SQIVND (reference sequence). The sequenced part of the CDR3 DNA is TGTGCCAGTAGAGAGACGGGGGGCGTGGGGACC. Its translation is CASRETGGVGT. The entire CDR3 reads CASRETGGVGTQYF. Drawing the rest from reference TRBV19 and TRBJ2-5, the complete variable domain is DGGITQSPKYLFRKEGQNVTLSCEQNLNHDAMYWYRQDPGQGLRLIYYSQIVNDFQKGDIAEGYSVSREKKESFPLTVTSAQKNPTAFYLCASRETGGVGTQYFGPGTRLLVL.

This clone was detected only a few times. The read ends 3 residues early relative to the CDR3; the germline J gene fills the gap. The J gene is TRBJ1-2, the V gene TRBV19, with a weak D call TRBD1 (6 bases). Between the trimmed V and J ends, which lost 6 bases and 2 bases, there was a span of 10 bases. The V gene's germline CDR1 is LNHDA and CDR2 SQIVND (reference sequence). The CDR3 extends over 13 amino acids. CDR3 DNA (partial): TGTGCCAGTAGCCCAGGACAGAACTATGGC. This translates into CASSPGQNYG. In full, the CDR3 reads CASSPGQNYGYTF.

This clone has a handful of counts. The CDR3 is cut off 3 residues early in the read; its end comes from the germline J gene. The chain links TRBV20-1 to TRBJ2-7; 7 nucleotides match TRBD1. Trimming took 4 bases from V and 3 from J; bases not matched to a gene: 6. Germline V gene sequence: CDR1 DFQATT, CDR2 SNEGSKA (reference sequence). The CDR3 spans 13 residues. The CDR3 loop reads CSATATGIYEQYF. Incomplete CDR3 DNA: TGCAGTGCTACCGCGACAGGGATCTACGAG.

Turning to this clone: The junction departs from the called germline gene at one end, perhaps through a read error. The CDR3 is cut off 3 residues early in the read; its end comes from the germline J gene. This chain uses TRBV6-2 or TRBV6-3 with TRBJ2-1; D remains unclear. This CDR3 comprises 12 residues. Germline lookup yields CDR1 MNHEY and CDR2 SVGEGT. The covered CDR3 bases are TGTGTCAGCAAGCCTGAAGTGAGTGAG. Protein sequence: CVSKPEVSE. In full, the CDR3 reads CVSKPEVSEQFF.

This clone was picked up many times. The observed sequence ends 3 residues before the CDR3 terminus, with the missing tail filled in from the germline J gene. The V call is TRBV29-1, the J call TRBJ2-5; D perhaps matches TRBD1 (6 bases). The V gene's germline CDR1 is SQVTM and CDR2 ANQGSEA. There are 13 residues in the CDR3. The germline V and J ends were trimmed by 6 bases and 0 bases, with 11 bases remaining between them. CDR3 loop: CSVRTVNQETQYF. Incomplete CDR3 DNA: TGCAGCGTAAGGACAGTTAACCAAGAGACC.

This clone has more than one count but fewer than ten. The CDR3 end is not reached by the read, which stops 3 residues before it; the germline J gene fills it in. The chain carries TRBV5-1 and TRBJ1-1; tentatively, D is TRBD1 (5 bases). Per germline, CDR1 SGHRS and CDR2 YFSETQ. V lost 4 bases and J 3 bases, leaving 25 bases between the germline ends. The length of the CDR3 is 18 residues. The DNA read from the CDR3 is TGCGCCAGCAGCCTAGGGGCAATTAACATCGGGATCCACACTGAA. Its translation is CASSLGAINIGIHTE. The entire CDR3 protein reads CASSLGAINIGIHTEAFF.

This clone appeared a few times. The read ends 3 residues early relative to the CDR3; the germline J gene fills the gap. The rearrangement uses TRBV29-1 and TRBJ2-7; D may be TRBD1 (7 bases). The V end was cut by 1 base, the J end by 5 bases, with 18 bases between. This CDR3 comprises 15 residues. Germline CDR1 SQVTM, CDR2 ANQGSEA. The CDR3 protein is CSVEGEGAWEDEQYF. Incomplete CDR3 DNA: TGCAGCGTTGAAGGTGAGGGGGCCTGGGAGGACGAG.

This chain's CDR3 is CASRVSSGANVLTF. The sequenced part of the CDR3 DNA is TGTGCCAGCAGGGTTAGTTCTGGGGCCAACGTC. V and J are TRBV7-2 and TRBJ2-6; D unresolved. The observed sequence ends 3 residues before the CDR3 terminus, with the missing tail filled in from the germline J gene. Germline CDR1 and CDR2: SGHTA and FQGNSA. The V end lost 6 bases, the J end lost 1 base, and 7 bases lay between the germline ends. CDR3 length: 14 amino acids. The full variable domain, with the rest looked up from reference TRBV7-2 and TRBJ2-6, is GAGVSQSPSNKVTEKGKDVELRCDPISGHTALYWYRQSLGQGLEFLIYFQGNSAPDKSGLPSDRFSAERTGGSVSTLTIQRTQQEDSAVYLCASRVSSGANVLTFGAGSRLTVL.